The sequence of this T cell receptor beta chain was determined in a study of blood T cells in healthy people across ages. The second PCR ran about 6 to 12 cycles with a sample-barcoded 5' primer and J-beta primers. TCRdb reanalysed the 5' RACE reads using MiXCR and keeps one entry per CDR3 protein. The sample includes around 1,500,000 distinct CDR3 sequences, about 30% seen only once; the top ten take 7% to 9%. This clonotype was seen at least ten times. V trimming: 6 bases; J trimming: 3 bases; junction bases outside the gene matches: 9. Looked up from germline, CDR1 is MNHEY and CDR2 is SVGEGT. The CDR3 spans 15 residues. Each donor gave roughly 9.8 milliliters of peripheral blood.

Input material: blood. V gene TRBV6-2 or TRBV6-3 combines with J gene TRBJ2-7; 9 nucleotides match TRBD2. This clonotype was sampled from a woman aged 25 to 39 in good health. The CDR3, as DNA: TGTGCCAGCAGCATGGCGGGAGGGCTTAACTACGAGCAGTACTTC. This encodes CASSMAGGLNYEQYF.